This T cell receptor (beta chain) is drawn from a study of regulatory T cells in long-lasting Graves disease. As for time point: newly diagnosed GD, antithyroid drugs for less than 3 months. The TCR library was prepared using RNA isolated from PBMCs. It was American Thyroid Association guidelines that determined Graves' disease diagnosis. This clonotype was counted many times. Investigators prepared the TCR beta libraries by applying iRepertoire HTBI primers and Arm-PCR of CDR3 regions. TCRdb reprocessed the multiplex PCR reads with MiXCR, giving one entry per CDR3 protein. The sample consists of about 460,000 distinct CDR3 sequences, about 14% of them appearing once. V lost 5 bases and J lost 4; bases outside the gene matches: 7. The CDR3 is 15 residues long. The germline V gene encodes CDR1 MDHEN and CDR2 SYDVKM. The sample was also reused in another study, on T cells in Graves' hyperthyroidism and ophthalmopathy. That publication notes: HTBI primers were the set used in a first-round RT-PCR of the TCR CDR3.

The sample here was peripheral blood mononuclear cells (PBMCs), taken at new diagnosis, from a patient treated with antithyroid drugs. V is TRBV28 and J is TRBJ2-7; 11 nucleotides line up with TRBD2. The origin of this receptor is a woman between 50 and 59 years old with Graves disease. CDR3 DNA sequence: TGTGCCAGCAGTACAAATAGCGGGAGGGTATACGAGCAGTACTTC. Residues: CASSTNSGRVYEQYF.